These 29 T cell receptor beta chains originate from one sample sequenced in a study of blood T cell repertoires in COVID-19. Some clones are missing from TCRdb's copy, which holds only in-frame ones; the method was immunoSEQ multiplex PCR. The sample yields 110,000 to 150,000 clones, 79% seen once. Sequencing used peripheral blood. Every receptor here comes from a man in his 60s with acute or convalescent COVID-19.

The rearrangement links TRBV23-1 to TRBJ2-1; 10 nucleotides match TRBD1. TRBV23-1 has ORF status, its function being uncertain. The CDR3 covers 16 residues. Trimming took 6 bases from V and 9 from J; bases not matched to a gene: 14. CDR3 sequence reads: CASSNRPGTGVVEQFF. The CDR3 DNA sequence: TGCGCCAGCAGCAATCGACCTGGGACAGGGGTTGTTGAGCAGTTCTTC.

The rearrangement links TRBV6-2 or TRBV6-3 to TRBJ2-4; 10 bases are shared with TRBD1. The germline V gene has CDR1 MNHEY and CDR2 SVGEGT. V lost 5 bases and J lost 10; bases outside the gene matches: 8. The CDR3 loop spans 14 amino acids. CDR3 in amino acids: CASSPLGTGVIQYF. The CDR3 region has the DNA TGTGCCAGCAGTCCCCTCGGGACAGGGGTTATTCAGTACTTC.

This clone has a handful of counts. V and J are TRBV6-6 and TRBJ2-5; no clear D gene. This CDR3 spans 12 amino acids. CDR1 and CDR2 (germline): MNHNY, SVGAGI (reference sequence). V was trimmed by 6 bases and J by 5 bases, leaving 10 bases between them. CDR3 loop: CASRNLDETQYF. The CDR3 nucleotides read TGTGCCAGCAGAAATCTAGACGAGACCCAGTACTTC.

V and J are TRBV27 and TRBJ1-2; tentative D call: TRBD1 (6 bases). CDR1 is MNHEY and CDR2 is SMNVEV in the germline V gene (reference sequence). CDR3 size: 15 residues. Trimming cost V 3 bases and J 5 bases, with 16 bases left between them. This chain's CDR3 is CASSFDRLRGYGYTF. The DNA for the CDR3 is TGTGCCAGCAGTTTTGATCGCTTAAGGGGGTATGGCTACACCTTC.

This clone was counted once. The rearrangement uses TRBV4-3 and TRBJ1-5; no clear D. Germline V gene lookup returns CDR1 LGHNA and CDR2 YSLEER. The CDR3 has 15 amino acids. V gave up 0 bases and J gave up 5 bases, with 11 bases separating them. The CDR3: CASSQDLTDHQPQHF. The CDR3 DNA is TGCGCCAGCAGCCAAGATCTGACTGACCATCAGCCCCAGCATTTT.

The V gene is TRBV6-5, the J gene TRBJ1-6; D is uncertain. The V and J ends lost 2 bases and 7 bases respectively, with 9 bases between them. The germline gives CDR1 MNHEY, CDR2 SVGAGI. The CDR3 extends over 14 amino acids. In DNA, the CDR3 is TGTGCCAGCAGTTACAGAGGAGCGAATTCACCCCTCCACTTT. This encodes CASSYRGANSPLHF.

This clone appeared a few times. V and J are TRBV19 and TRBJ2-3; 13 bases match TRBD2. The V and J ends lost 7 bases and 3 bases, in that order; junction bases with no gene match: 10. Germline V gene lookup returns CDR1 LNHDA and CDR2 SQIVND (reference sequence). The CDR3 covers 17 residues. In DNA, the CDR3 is TGTGCCAGTAAGGAACTAGCGGGAGGGAAAGGGACAGATACGCAGTATTTT. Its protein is CASKELAGGKGTDTQYF.

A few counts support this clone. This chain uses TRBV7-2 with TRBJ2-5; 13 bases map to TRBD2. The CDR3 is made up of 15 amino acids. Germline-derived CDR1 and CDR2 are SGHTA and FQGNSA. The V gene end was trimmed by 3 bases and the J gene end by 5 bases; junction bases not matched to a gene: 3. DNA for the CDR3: TGTGCCAGCAGCTTGATGACTAGCGGGAGGGAGACCCAGTACTTC. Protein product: CASSLMTSGRETQYF.

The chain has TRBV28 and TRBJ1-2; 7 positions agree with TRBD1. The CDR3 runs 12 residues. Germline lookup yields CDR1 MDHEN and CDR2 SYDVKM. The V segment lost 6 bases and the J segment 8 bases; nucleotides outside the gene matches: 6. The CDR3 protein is CASRIQGSGYTF. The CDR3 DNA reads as TGTGCCAGCAGAATACAGGGGTCGGGCTACACCTTC.

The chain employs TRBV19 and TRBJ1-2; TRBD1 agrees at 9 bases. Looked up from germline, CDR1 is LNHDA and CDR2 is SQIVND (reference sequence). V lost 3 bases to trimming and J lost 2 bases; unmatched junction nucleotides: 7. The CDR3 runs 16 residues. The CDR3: CASSMEGTGRNYGYTF. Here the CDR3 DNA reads TGTGCCAGTAGTATGGAGGGGACAGGGAGAAACTATGGCTACACCTTC. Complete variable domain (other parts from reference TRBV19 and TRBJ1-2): DGGITQSPKYLFRKEGQNVTLSCEQNLNHDAMYWYRQDPGQGLRLIYYSQIVNDFQKGDIAEGYSVSREKKESFPLTVTSAQKNPTAFYLCASSMEGTGRNYGYTFGSGTRLTVV.

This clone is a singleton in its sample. The CDR3 DNA follows: TGTGCCAGCAGTTTACCGGCGTTACAGAATGGCTACACCTTC. Its protein is CASSLPALQNGYTF. The rearrangement links TRBV28 to TRBJ1-2; D call uncertain. V lost 2 bases, J lost 6 bases, and 13 bases lay in between. In germline, CDR1 is MDHEN, CDR2 SYDVKM. CDR3 length: 14 residues.

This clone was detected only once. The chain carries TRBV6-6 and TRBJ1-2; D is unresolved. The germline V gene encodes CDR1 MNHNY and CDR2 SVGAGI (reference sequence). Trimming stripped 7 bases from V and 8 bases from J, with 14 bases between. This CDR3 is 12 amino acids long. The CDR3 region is CASTREGLGYTF. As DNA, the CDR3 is TGTGCCAGCACCCGAGAGGGTCTCGGCTACACCTTC.

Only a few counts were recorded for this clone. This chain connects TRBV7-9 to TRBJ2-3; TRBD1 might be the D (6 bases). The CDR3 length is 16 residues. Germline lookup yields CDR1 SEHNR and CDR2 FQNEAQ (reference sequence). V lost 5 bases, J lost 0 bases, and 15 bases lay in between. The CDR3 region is CASSPLGTTSTDTQYF. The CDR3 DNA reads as TGTGCCAGCAGCCCCCTCGGGACAACTAGCACAGATACGCAGTATTTT.

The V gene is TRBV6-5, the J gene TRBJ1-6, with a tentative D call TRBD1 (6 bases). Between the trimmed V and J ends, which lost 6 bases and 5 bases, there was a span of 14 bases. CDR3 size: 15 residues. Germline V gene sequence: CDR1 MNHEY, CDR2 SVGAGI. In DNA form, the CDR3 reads TGTGCCAGCAGGGCGGGGGCAGGACATAATTCACCCCTCCACTTT. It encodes CASRAGAGHNSPLHF.

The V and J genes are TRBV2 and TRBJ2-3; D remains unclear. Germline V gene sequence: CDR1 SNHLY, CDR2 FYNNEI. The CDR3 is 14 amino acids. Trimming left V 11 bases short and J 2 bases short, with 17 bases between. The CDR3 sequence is CACIGLAITDTQYF. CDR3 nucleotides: TGTGCCTGCATCGGGTTAGCAATCACAGATACGCAGTATTTT.

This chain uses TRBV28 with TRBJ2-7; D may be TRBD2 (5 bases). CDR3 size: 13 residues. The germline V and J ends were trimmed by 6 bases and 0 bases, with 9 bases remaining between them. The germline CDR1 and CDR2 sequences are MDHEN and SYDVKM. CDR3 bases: TGTGCCAGCAGACCGGGAAGCTCCTACGAGCAGTACTTC. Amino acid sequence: CASRPGSSYEQYF.

The CDR3 is CASSRGSAGVKQPQHF. The CDR3 nucleotides read TGTGCCAGTAGTAGGGGGTCGGCAGGGGTGAAACAGCCCCAGCATTTT. The chain links TRBV19 to TRBJ1-5; a weak D match, TRBD1 (6 bases). This CDR3 region has 16 residues. The ends were cut back, 4 bases at V and 7 bases at J, with 20 bases in the middle. Germline-derived CDR1 and CDR2 are LNHDA and SQIVND (reference sequence).

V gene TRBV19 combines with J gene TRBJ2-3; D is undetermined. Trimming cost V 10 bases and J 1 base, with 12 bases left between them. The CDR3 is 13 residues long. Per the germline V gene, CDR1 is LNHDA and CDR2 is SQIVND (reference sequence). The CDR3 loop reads CATTDWGTDTQYF. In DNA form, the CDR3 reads TGTGCCACTACTGACTGGGGCACAGATACGCAGTATTTT.

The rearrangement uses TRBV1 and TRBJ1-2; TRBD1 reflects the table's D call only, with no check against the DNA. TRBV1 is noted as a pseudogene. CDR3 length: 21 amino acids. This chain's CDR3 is CTSSQDRGPGPCGSGIYGYTF. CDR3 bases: TGCACCAGCAGCCAAGATAGGGGTCCCGGGCCCTGTGGCTCTGGGATCTATGGCTACACCTTC.

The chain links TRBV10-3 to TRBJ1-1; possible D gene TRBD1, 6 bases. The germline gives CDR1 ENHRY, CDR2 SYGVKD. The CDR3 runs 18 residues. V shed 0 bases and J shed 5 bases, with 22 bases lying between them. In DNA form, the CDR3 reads TGTGCCATCAGTGAGTCGGGGCAGGGGACTACCCTGGGGACTGAAGCTTTCTTT. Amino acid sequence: CAISESGQGTTLGTEAFF.

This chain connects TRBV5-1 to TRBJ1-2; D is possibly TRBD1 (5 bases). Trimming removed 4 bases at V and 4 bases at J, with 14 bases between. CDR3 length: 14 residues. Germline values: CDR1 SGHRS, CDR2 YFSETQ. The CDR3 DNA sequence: TGCGCCAGCAGCCCCTCGGGGGTAGGCTATGGCTACACCTTC. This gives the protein CASSPSGVGYGYTF.

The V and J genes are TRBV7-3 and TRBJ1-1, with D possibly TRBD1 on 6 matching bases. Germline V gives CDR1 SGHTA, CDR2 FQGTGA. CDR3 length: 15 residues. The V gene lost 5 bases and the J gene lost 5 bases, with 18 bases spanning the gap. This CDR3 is CASSKDSSRRTEAFF. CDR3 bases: TGTGCCAGCAGCAAGGACAGCTCGCGGAGAACTGAAGCTTTCTTT.

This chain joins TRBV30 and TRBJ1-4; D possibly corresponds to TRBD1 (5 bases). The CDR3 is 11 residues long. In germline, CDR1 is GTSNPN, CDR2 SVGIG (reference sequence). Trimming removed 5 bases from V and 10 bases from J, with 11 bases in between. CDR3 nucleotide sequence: TGTGCCTGGGGGGGGAGTGGAAAACTGTTTTTT. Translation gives CAWGGSGKLFF.

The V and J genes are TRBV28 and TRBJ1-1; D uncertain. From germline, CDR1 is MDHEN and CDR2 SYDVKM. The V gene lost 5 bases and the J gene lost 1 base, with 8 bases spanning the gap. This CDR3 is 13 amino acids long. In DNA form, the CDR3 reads TGTGCCAGCAGTACTAGATCGAACACTGAAGCTTTCTTT. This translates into CASSTRSNTEAFF.

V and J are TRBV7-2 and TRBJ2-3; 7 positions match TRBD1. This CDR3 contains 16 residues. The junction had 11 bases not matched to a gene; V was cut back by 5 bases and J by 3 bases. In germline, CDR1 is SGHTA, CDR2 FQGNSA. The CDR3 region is CASSREQGRTTDTQYF. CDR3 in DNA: TGTGCCAGCAGCCGGGAACAGGGGCGTACAACAGATACGCAGTATTTT.

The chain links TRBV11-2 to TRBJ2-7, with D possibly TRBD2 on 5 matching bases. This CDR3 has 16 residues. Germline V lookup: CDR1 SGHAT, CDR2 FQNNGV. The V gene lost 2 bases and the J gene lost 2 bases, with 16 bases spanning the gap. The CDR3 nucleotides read TGTGCCAGCAGCTTAAACCCAGCGGCTCCTCCCTACGAGCAGTACTTC. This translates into CASSLNPAAPPYEQYF.

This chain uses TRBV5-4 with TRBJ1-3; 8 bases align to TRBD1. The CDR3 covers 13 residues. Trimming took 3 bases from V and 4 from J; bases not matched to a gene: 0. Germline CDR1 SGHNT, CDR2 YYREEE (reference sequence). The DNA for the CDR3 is TGTGCCAGCAGCTCAGGGGGCGGAAACACCATATATTTT. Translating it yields CASSSGGGNTIYF.

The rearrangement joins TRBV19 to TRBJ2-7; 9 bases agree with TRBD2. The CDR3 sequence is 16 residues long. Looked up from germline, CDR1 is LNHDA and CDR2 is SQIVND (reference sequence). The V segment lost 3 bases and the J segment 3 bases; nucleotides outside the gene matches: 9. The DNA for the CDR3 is TGTGCCAGTAGTATCCCGGGTAGCGGGAGTCTCTACGAGCAGTACTTC. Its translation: CASSIPGSGSLYEQYF.

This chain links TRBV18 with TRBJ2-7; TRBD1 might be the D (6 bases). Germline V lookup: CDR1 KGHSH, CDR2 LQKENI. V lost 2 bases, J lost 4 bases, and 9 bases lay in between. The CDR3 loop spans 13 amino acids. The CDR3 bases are TGTGCCAGCTCACCAAAACAGGGTTACGAGCAGTACTTC. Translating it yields CASSPKQGYEQYF.